Presented here are 8 T cell receptor beta chains from one specimen sequenced in a study of T cell responses to AZD1222 COVID-19 vaccine. Libraries were prepared by immunoSEQ multiplex PCR; TCRdb keeps only in-frame clonotypes and omits some of them. Of some 170,000 clones in the sample, roughly nine tenths were seen once. Sequencing was performed on peripheral blood, taken on day 0 of AZD1222 vaccination. These TCRs come from an adult in good health.

The chain combines TRBV3-1 (or the pseudogene TRBV3-2) with TRBJ1-6, with D hard to call. Trimming removed 9 bases from V and 9 bases from J, with 3 bases in between. The length of the CDR3 is 9 residues. In germline, CDR1 is LGHDT, CDR2 YNNKEL (reference sequence). The CDR3 reads CARLSPLHF. In DNA form, the CDR3 reads TGTGCCAGACTTTCACCCCTCCACTTT.

The V and J genes are TRBV5-5 and TRBJ2-5, with D perhaps TRBD1 (6 bases). The CDR3 runs 15 residues. Looked up from germline, CDR1 is SGHKS and CDR2 is YYEKEE (reference sequence). The V end was cut by 7 bases, the J end by 5 bases, with 21 bases between. The CDR3 region has the DNA TGTGCCAGCTGCATTACCCCAGGGGTAAGGGAGACCCAGTACTTC. Protein product: CASCITPGVRETQYF.

The gene calls are TRBV5-4 and TRBJ1-2; TRBD1 agrees at 7 bases. The CDR3 loop spans 13 amino acids. CDR1 and CDR2 from the germline V gene are SGHNT and YYREEE (reference sequence). J lost 6 bases, V lost 4 bases, and 6 bases had no gene match. CDR3: CASSRQGVNGYTF. DNA of the CDR3: TGTGCCAGCAGCCGACAGGGAGTCAATGGCTACACCTTC. Filled out from reference TRBV5-4 and TRBJ1-2, the complete variable domain reads ETGVTQSPTHLIKTRGQQVTLRCSSQSGHNTVSWYQQALGQGPQFIFQYYREEENGRGNFPPRFSGLQFPNYSSELNVNALELDDSALYLCASSRQGVNGYTFGSGTRLTVV.

This chain joins TRBV28 and TRBJ1-4; unclear D gene. Germline V lookup: CDR1 MDHEN, CDR2 SYDVKM. CDR3 length equals 13 residues. Trimming shortened V by 0 bases and J by 6 bases, and 5 bases separated the two germline ends. The CDR3 nucleotides read TGTGCCAGCAGTTTATGGGAGGATGAAAAACTGTTTTTT. This gives the protein CASSLWEDEKLFF.

The chain couples TRBV9 to TRBJ2-2; D uncertain. V lost 0 bases to trimming and J lost 3 bases, with 6 bases between them. The CDR3 length is 14 residues. The germline CDR1 and CDR2 sequences are SGDLS and YYNGEE. In DNA form, the CDR3 reads TGTGCCAGCAGCGTAGAATGGGACACCGGGGAGCTGTTTTTT. Protein sequence: CASSVEWDTGELFF.

The CDR3 nucleotides read TGTGCCAGCAGTAGGGACAGGGGTGTCGCAGATACGCAGTATTTT. This gives the protein CASSRDRGVADTQYF. The rearrangement links TRBV2 to TRBJ2-3; TRBD1 matches 10 bases. This CDR3 spans 15 amino acids. Germline CDR1 SNHLY, CDR2 FYNNEI. J gave up 4 bases and V 5 bases, and 6 bases lay outside the gene matches.

The genes are TRBV3-1 (or the pseudogene TRBV3-2) and TRBJ2-7; D is unresolved. V lost 1 base to trimming and J lost 6 bases, with 4 bases between them. Germline values: CDR1 LGHDT, CDR2 YNNKEL (reference sequence). The CDR3 totals 11 residues. CDR3: CASSQVGEQYF. The DNA for the CDR3 is TGTGCCAGCAGCCAAGTCGGCGAGCAGTACTTC.

The chain employs TRBV7-3 and TRBJ1-6; 8 positions agree with TRBD1. Germline V gene data show CDR1 as SGHTA and CDR2 as FQGTGA. V shed 6 bases, J shed 5 bases, and the junction held 3 bases outside the gene matches. This CDR3 has 14 residues. The CDR3 here is CASSTGGNNSPLHF. In DNA, the CDR3 is TGTGCCAGCAGTACAGGGGGAAATAATTCACCCCTCCACTTT.